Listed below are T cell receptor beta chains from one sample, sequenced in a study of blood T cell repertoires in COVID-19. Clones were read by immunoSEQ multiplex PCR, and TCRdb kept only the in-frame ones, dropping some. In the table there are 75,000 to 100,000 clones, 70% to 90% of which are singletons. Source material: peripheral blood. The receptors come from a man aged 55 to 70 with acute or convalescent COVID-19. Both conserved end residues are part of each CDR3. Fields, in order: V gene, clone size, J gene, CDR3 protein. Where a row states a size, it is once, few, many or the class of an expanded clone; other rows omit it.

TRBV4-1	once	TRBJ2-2	CASSHGIAGGPSTGELFF
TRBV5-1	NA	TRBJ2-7	CASSRPTSGDQYEQYF
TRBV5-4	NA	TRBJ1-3	CASSLSGGNTIYF
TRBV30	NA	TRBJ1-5	CAWSQGPNQPQHF
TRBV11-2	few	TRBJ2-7	CASSSDPGQGIYEQYF
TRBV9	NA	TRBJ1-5	CASSVGPIASNQPQHF
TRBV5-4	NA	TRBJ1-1	CASSMGLDDTEAFF
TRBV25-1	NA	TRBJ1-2	CASSYAGALGYTF
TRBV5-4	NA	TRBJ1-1	CASSTDGGAFF
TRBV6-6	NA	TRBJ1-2	CASNSANYGYTF
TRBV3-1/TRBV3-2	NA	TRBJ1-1	CASSKGQPNTEAFF
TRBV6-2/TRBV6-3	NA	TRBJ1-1	CASRYGGGSNTEAFF
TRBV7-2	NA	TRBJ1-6	CASSLVQDSPLHF
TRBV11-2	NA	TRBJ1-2	CASSLETGGMINGYTF
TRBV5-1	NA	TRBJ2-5	CASSSQGSETQYF
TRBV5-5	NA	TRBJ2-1	CASSTGQASNEQFF
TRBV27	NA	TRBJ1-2	CASSFRVGVYGYTF
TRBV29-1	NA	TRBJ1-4	CSVGPRGEGNEKLFF
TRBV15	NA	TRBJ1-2	CATSRSGTGSRYGYTF
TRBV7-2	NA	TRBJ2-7	CASSVGQGPYEQYF
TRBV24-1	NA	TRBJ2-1	CATSDTLGTSINEQFF
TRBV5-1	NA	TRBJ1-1	CASSLAGQGPTEAFF
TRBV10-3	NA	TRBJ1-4	CAIQGAREEKLFF
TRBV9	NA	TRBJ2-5	CASSVGNSYQETQYF
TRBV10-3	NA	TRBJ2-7	CAITEGTSGGRGEQYF
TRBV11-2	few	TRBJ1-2	CASSLRQGAGGYTF
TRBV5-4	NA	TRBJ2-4	CASSLYSGGARNIQYF
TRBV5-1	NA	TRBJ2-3	CASSWSEDTQYF
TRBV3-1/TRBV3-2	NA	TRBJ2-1	CASSQVVSGGANEQFF
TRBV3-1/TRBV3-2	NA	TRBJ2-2	CASSQGKGLINGELFF
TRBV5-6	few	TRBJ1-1	CASSGRLLRTEAFF
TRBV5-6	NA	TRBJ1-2	CASRPQGHVIYGYTF
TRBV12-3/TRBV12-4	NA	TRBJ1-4	CASSPIESEKLFF
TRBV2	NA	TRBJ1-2	CASSDLRQGINYGYTF
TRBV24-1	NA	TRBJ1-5	CATSVGRGGDQPQHF
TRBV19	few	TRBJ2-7	CASRRSGEVNEQYF
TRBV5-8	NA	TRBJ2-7	CASSLAQRGSYEQYF
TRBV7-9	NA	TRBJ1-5	CASSDRGNSNQPQHF
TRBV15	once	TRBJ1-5	CATRDRVFNQPQHF
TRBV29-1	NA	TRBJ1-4	CSVGRGNNEKLFF
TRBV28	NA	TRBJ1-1	CASTLGARAEAFF
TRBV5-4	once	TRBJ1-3	CASSFGDSGNTIYF
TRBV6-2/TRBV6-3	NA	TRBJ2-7	CASRYRDRDYEQYF
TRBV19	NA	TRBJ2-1	CASTAAGGNGGYNEQFF
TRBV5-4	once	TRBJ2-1	CASSLNSGQGSYNEQFF
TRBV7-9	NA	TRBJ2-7	CASGGQSYEQYF
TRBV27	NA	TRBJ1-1	CASIPHKAGGTEAFF
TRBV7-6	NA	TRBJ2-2	CASSPRPGRTEGSGELFF
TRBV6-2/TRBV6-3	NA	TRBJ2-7	CASSKDRAGGEQYF
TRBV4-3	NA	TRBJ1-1	CASSQVGTPNTEAFF